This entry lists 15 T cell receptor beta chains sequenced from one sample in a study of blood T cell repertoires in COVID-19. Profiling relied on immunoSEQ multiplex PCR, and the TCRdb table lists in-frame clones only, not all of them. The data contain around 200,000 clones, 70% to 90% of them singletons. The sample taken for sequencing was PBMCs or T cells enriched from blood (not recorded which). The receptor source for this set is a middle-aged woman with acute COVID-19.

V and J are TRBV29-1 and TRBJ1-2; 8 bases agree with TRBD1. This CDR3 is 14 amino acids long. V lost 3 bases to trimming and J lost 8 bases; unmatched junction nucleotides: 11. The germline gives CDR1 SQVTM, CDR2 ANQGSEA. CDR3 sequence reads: CSVDRGTGSGGYTF. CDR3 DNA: TGCAGCGTTGATAGGGGGACAGGCTCAGGGGGCTACACCTTC.

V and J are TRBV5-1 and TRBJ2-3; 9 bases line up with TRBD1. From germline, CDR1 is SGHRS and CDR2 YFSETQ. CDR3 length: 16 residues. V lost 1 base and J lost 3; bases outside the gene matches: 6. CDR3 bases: TGCGCCAGCAGCTTGCGGACAGGGGTAAGGACAGATACGCAGTATTTT. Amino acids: CASSLRTGVRTDTQYF.

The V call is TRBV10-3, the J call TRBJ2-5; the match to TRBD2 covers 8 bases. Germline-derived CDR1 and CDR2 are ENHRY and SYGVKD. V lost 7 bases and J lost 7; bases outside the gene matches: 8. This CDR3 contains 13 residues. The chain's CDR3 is CAIKDAGGRTQYF. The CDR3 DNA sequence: TGTGCCATCAAGGATGCGGGGGGTAGGACCCAGTACTTC.

CDR3 loop: CASSLIRDRDHQPQHF. In DNA form, the CDR3 reads TGTGCCAGCAGTTTGATCCGGGACAGGGACCATCAGCCCCAGCATTTT. The chain combines TRBV27 with TRBJ1-5; 9 positions agree with TRBD1. The V gene end was trimmed by 3 bases and the J gene end by 5 bases; junction bases not matched to a gene: 8. Germline loops: CDR1 MNHEY, CDR2 SMNVEV (reference sequence). The CDR3 loop spans 16 amino acids.

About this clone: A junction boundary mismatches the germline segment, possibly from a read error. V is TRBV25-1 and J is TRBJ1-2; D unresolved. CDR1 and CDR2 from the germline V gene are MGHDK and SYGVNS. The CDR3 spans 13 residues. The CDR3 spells CASSDPPQHMKAF. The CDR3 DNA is TGTGCCAGCAGTGATCCGCCCCAACACATGAAAGCCTTC.

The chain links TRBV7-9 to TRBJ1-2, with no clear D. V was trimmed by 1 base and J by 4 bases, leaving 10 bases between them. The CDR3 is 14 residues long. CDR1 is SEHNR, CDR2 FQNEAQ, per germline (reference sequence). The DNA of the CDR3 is TGTGCCAGCAGCTTAGAAGGTACGGGCTATGGCTACACCTTC. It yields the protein CASSLEGTGYGYTF.

The CDR3 DNA follows: TGTGCCAGCAGCTCCAGGGGGCCAAATGGCTACACCTTC. This gives the protein CASSSRGPNGYTF. This chain uses TRBV5-8 with TRBJ1-2; 8 positions match TRBD1. The ends lost 3 bases at V and 6 bases at J; junction bases unmatched: 4. The CDR3 extends over 13 amino acids. The germline V gene encodes CDR1 SGHTS and CDR2 YDEGEE.

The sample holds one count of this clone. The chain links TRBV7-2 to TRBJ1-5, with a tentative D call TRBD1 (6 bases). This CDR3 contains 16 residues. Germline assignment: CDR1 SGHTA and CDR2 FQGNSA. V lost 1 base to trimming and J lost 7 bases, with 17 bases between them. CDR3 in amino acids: CASSLDYREHGQPQHF. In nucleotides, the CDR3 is TGTGCCAGCAGCTTAGATTACAGGGAGCATGGCCAGCCCCAGCATTTT.

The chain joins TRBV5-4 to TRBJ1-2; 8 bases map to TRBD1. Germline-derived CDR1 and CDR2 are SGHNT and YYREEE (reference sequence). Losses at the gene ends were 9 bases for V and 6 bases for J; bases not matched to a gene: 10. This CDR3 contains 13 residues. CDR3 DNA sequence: TGTGCCATCGAAGGGGGGACAGGCGATGGCTACACCTTC. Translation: CAIEGGTGDGYTF.

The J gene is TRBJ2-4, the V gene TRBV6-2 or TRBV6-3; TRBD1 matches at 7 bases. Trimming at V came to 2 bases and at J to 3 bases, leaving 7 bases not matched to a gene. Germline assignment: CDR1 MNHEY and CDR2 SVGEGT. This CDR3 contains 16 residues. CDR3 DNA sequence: TGTGCCAGCAGTTACGCCGAGGGGGCCAGCAAAAACATTCAGTACTTC. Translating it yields CASSYAEGASKNIQYF.

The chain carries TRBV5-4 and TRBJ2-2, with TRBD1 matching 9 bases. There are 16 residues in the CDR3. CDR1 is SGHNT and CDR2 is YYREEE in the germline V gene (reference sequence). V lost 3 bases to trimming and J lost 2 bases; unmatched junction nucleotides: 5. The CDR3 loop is CASSWGTGINTGELFF. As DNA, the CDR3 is TGTGCCAGCAGCTGGGGGACAGGGATTAACACCGGGGAGCTGTTTTTT.

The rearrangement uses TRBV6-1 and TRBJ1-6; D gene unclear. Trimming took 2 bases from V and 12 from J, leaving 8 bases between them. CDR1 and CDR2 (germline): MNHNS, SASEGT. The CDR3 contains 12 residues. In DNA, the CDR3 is TGTGCCAGCAGTGAACCGAGGTTACCCCTCCACTTT. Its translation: CASSEPRLPLHF.

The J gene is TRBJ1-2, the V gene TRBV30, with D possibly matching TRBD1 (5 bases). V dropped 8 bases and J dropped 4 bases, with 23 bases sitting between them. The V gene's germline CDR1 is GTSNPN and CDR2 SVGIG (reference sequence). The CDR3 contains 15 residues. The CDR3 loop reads CAGDLTFGGSYGYTF. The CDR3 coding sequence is TGTGCCGGGGACTTAACTTTCGGGGGGTCCTATGGCTACACCTTC.

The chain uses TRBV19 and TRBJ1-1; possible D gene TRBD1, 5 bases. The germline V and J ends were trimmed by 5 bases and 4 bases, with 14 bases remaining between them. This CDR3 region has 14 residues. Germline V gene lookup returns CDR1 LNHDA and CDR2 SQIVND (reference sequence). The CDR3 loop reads CASSLGRGSTEAFF. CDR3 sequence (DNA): TGTGCCAGTAGTCTGGGGAGGGGATCCACTGAAGCTTTCTTT.

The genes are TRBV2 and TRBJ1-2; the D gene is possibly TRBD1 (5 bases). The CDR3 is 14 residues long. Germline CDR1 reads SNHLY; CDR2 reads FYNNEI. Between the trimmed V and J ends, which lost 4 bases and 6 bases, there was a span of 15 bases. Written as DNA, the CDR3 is TGTGCCAGCAGTGTGGGCAGGGCTGGGGATGGCTACACCTTC. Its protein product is CASSVGRAGDGYTF.